The next 13 T cell receptor beta chains were all read from a single sample in a study of CD8 T cells in ankylosing spondylitis. TCRdb reprocessed the 5' RACE reads with MiXCR, giving one entry per CDR3 protein. The sample contains 500,000 or so distinct CDR3 sequences, roughly 5% of which appear only once. Study-level points and caveats: Characteristic, it appeared, of ankylosing spondylitis blood was a TCR beta motif of about eight highly homologous variants.

These receptors' targets are unknown. The sample was blood, either unsorted or a sorted T cell fraction (not recorded which). These receptors were collected from a male donor with ankylosing spondylitis.

This clonotype occurred many times. The chain recombines TRBV5-5 with TRBJ2-3; the D gene is possibly TRBD1 (5 bases). The J call may not be correct, given that the DNA end is closer to TRBJ2-5. Germline lookup yields CDR1 SGHKS and CDR2 YYEKEE (reference sequence). CDR3 size: 11 residues. In DNA form, the CDR3 reads TGTGCCAGCAGCTTGAGGGGGACCCAGTACTTC. Translated, it gives CASSLRGTQYF.

At least ten counts were recorded for this clonotype. The chain uses TRBV7-9 and TRBJ1-6; D gene unclear. This CDR3 contains 14 residues. CDR1 is SEHNR and CDR2 is FQNEAQ in the germline V gene (reference sequence). V lost 5 bases, J lost 7 bases, and 12 bases lay in between. The CDR3 is CASSPTGGNSPLHF. The CDR3 DNA is TGTGCCAGCAGCCCGACGGGAGGGAATTCACCCCTCCACTTT.

This clonotype was observed at least ten times. J is TRBJ2-2 and V is TRBV5-1; D not certain. This CDR3 has 15 amino acids. Per the germline V gene, CDR1 is SGHRS and CDR2 is YFSETQ. Between the trimmed V and J ends, which lost 0 bases and 2 bases, there was a span of 8 bases. The CDR3 coding sequence is TGCGCCAGCAGCTTGGGGGAATATAACACCGGGGAGCTGTTTTTT. Its protein is CASSLGEYNTGELFF.

This clonotype was detected many times. V is TRBV12-3 or TRBV12-4 and J is TRBJ1-3; D possibly corresponds to TRBD1 (5 bases). CDR3 length: 17 residues. V lost 6 bases and J 0 bases, leaving 18 bases between the germline ends. CDR3 protein: CASRLLGRGNSGNTIYF. The CDR3 DNA reads TGTGCCAGCAGGCTCCTAGGTCGGGGCAACTCTGGAAACACCATATATTTT.

The chain employs TRBV5-1 and TRBJ2-2; D gene uncertain. The CDR3 consists of 16 residues. Trimming took 4 bases from V and 0 from J, leaving 13 bases between them. Germline CDR1 SGHRS, CDR2 YFSETQ. CDR3 nucleotides: TGCGCCAGCAGCACCTGGACCGCGCCGAACACCGGGGAGCTGTTTTTT. This translates into CASSTWTAPNTGELFF. Using reference TRBV5-1 and TRBJ2-2 for the parts outside the CDR3, the full variable domain is KAGVTQTPRYLIKTRGQQVTLSCSPISGHRSVSWYQQTPGQGLQFLFEYFSETQRNKGNFPGRFSGRQFSNSRSEMNVSTLELGDSALYLCASSTWTAPNTGELFFGEGSRLTVL.

The chain combines TRBV27 with TRBJ1-1; D uncertain. V lost 0 bases, J lost 0 bases, and 8 bases lay in between. The CDR3 spans 15 residues. CDR1 is MNHEY, CDR2 SMNVEV, per germline (reference sequence). DNA for the CDR3: TGTGCCAGCAGTTTATCCGCTCTTATGAACACTGAAGCTTTCTTT. Encoded protein: CASSLSALMNTEAFF.

This clonotype has at least ten counts. V and J are TRBV6-5 and TRBJ1-2, with D hard to call. The CDR3 totals 16 residues. Germline-derived CDR1 and CDR2 are MNHEY and SVGAGI. V lost 1 base and J lost 7, with 19 bases in between. CDR3 nucleotide sequence: TGTGCCAGCAGTTACTTCCCCGGGCTTCAAATAGGTGGCTACACCTTC. It yields the protein CASSYFPGLQIGGYTF.

The chain joins TRBV20-1 to TRBJ2-3; 10 nucleotides agree with TRBD2. The germline V gene has CDR1 DFQATT and CDR2 SNEGSKA (reference sequence). Trimming at V came to 1 base and at J to 0 bases, leaving 13 bases not matched to a gene. The CDR3 is made up of 19 amino acids. The CDR3 is CSARVDSGGPRPSTDTQYF. The CDR3 nucleotides are TGCAGTGCTAGAGTGGATAGCGGGGGGCCCCGACCGAGCACAGATACGCAGTATTTT.

This clonotype has ten or more counts. The J gene is TRBJ2-3, the V gene TRBV9; a possible D gene is TRBD2 (5 bases). V lost 5 bases, J lost 6 bases, and 13 bases lay in between. CDR3 length equals 13 residues. Germline assignment: CDR1 SGDLS and CDR2 YYNGEE. The CDR3 bases are TGTGCCAGCAGTTGGACTGCCCGTGATACGCAGTATTTT. Protein sequence: CASSWTARDTQYF.

The chain is built from TRBV29-1 and TRBJ1-2; possible D gene TRBD1, 5 bases. V gave up 1 base and J gave up 4 bases, with 10 bases separating them. This CDR3 is built from 13 residues. CDR1 and CDR2 from the germline V gene are SQVTM and ANQGSEA. CDR3 amino acids: CSVEGTPPYGYTF. CDR3 DNA: TGCAGCGTTGAAGGGACACCCCCCTATGGCTACACCTTC.

This clonotype was seen at least ten times. The chain has TRBV10-1 and TRBJ2-6; tentative D call: TRBD2 (6 bases). The CDR3 loop spans 14 amino acids. Trimming pared 6 bases from V and 0 bases from J, leaving 6 bases between. The V gene's germline CDR1 is WNHNN and CDR2 SYGVQD (reference sequence). In nucleotides, the CDR3 is TGCGCCAGCAGCGGGGGCTCTGGGGCCAACGTCCTGACTTTC. This codes for CASSGGSGANVLTF.

Regarding this clonotype: One junction end does not reproduce the germline sequence, and a read error may be involved. The rearrangement joins TRBV5-4 to TRBJ2-7, with D tentatively TRBD2 (6 bases). The germline V gene has CDR1 SGHNT and CDR2 YYREEE (reference sequence). The length of the CDR3 is 14 residues. The CDR3 nucleotides read TGTGCCACCAGCCCCGTAGCGGACTACTACGAGCAGTACTTC. It encodes CATSPVADYYEQYF.

This clonotype was observed at least ten times. The gene calls are TRBV11-2 and TRBJ1-1; 7 positions match TRBD1. The CDR3 length is 17 residues. Germline CDR1 and CDR2: SGHAT and FQNNGV. The junction had 7 bases not matched to a gene; V was cut back by 0 bases and J by 0 bases. CDR3 sequence reads: CASSLEALQGMNTEAFF. The CDR3 DNA reads TGTGCCAGCAGCTTAGAGGCCCTACAGGGGATGAACACTGAAGCTTTCTTT.